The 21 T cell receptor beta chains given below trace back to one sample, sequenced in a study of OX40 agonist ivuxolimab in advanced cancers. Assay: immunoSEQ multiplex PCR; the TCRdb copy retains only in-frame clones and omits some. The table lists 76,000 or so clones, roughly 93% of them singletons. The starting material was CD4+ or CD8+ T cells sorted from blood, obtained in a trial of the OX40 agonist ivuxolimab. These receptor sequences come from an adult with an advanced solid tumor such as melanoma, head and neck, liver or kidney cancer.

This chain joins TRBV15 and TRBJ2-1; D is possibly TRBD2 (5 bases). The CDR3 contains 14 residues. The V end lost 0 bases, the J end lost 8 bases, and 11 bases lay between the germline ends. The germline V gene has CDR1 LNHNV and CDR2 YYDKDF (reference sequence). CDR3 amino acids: CATSRERASHEQFF. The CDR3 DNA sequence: TGTGCCACCAGCAGAGAGCGGGCAAGTCATGAGCAGTTCTTC.

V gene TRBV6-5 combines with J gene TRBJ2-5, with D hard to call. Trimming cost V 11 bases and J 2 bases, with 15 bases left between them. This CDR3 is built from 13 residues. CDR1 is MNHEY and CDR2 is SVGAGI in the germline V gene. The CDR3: CAASPPGQETQYF. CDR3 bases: TGTGCCGCCAGTCCCCCAGGACAAGAGACCCAGTACTTC.

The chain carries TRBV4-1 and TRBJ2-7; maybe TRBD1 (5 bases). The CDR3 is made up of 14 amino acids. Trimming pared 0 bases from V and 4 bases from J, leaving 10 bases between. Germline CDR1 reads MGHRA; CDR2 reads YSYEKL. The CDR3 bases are TGCGCCAGCAGCCAAGATCCGGCAGGGTACGAGCAGTACTTC. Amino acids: CASSQDPAGYEQYF.

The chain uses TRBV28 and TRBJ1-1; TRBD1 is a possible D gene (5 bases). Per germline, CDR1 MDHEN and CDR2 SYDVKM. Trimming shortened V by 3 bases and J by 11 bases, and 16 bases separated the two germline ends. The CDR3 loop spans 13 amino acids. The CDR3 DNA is TGTGCCAGCAGTTTCCGGGGCGGGGGAAGGGCTTTCTTT. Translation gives CASSFRGGGRAFF.

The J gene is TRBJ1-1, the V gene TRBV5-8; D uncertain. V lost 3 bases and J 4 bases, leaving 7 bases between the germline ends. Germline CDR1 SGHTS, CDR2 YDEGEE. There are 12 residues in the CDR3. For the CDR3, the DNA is TGTGCCAGCAGCTCAGGAGGCACTGAAGCTTTCTTT. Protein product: CASSSGGTEAFF.

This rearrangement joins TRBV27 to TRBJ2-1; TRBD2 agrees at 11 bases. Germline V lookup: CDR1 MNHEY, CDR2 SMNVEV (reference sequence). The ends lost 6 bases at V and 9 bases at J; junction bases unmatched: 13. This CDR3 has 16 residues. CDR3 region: CASSLTRGLAVFEQFF. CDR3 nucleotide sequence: TGTGCCAGCAGCTTGACACGGGGACTAGCGGTTTTTGAGCAGTTCTTC.

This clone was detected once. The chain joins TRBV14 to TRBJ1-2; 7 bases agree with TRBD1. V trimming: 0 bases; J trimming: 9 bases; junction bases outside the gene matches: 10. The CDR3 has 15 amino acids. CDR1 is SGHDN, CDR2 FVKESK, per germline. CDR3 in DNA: TGTGCCAGCAGCCAAGATGTGACAGGGACTTGGAGCTACACCTTC. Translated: CASSQDVTGTWSYTF.

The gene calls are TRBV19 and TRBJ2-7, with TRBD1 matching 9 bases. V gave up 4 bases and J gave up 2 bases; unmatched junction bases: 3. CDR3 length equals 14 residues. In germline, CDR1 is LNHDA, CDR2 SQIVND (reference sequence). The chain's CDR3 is CASSTGTGPYEQYF. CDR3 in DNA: TGTGCCAGTAGTACCGGGACAGGGCCCTACGAGCAGTACTTC.

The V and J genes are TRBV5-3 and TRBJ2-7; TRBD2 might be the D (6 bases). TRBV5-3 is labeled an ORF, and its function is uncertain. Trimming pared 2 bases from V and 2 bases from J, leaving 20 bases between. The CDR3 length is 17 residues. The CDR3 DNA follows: TGTGCCAGAAGCTTAGGTTTCCGGGACTTAAAAACCTACGAGCAGTACTTC. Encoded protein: CARSLGFRDLKTYEQYF.

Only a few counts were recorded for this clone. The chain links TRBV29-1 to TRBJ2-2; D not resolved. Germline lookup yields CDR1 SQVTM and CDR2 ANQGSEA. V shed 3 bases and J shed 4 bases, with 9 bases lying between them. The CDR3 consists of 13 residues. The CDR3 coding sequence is TGCAGCGTTGATGAAGGTTCCACCGGGGAGCTGTTTTTT. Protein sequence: CSVDEGSTGELFF.

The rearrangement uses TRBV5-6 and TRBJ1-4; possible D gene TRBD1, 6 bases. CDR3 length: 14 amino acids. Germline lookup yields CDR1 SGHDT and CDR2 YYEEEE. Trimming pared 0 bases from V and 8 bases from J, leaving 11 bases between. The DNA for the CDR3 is TGTGCCAGCAGCTTGGCTGGGGGCGAGGAAAAACTGTTTTTT. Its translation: CASSLAGGEEKLFF.

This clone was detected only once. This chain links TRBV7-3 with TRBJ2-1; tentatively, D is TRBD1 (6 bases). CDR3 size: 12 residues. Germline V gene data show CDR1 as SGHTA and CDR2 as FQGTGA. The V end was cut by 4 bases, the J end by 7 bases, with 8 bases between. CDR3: CASSSQGNEQFF. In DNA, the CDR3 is TGTGCCAGCAGCTCACAGGGAAATGAGCAGTTCTTC.

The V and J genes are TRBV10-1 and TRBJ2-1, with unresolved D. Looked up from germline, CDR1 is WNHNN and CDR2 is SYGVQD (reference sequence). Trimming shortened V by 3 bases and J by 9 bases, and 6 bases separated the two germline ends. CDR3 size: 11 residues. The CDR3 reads CASSDSGEQFF. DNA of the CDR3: TGCGCCAGCAGTGATTCGGGTGAGCAGTTCTTC.

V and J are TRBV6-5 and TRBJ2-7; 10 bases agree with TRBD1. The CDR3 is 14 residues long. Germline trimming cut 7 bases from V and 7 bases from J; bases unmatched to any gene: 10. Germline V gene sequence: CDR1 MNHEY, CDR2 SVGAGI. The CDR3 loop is CASTLTGGRGEQYF. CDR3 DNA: TGTGCCAGCACCCTGACAGGGGGCCGGGGAGAGCAGTACTTC.

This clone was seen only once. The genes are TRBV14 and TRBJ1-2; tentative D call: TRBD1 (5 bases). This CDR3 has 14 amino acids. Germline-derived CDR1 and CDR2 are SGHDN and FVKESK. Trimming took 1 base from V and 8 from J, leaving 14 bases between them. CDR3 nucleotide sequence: TGTGCCAGCAGCCAAGTAGTCTCAGGGAGCGGCTACACCTTC. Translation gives CASSQVVSGSGYTF.

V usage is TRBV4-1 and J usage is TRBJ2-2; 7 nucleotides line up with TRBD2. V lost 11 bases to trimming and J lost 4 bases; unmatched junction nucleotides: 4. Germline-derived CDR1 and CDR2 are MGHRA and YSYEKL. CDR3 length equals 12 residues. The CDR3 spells CASGGSTGELFF. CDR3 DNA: TGCGCCTCCGGGGGGAGCACCGGGGAGCTGTTTTTT.

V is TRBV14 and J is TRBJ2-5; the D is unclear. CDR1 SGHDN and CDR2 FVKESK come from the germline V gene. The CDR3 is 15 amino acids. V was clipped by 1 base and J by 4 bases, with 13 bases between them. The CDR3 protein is CASSQGSISGETQYF. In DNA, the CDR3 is TGTGCCAGCAGCCAAGGGTCAATCTCGGGAGAGACCCAGTACTTC.

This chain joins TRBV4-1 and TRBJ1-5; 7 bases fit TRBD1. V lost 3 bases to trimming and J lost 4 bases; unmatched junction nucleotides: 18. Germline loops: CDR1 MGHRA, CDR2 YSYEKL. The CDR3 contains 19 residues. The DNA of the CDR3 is TGCGCCAGCAGCCACTACGCGACAGTGGGAGGGGGCCTTAATCAGCCCCAGCATTTT. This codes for CASSHYATVGGGLNQPQHF.

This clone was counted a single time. CDR3 sequence reads: CASSQDNQGELAYEQYF. As DNA, the CDR3 is TGCGCCAGCAGCCAAGATAATCAGGGAGAGTTGGCCTACGAGCAGTACTTC. This chain uses TRBV4-1 with TRBJ2-7; either TRBD1 or TRBD2 may supply D (5 bases each). V shed 0 bases and J shed 2 bases, with 17 bases lying between them. The CDR3 is made up of 17 amino acids. Germline CDR1 is MGHRA and CDR2 is YSYEKL.

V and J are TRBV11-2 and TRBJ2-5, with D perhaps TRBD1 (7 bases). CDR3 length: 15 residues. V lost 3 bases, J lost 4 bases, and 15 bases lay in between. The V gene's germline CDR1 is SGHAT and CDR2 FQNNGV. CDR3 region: CASSFSAGGSETQYF. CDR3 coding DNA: TGTGCCAGCAGCTTTTCGGCAGGGGGGTCAGAGACCCAGTACTTC.

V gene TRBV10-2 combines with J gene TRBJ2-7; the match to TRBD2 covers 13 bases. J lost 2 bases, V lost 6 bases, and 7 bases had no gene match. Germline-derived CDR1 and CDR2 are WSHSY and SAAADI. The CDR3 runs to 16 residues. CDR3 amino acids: CASRGLAGKGAYEQYF. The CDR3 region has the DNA TGCGCCAGCAGGGGACTAGCGGGAAAGGGGGCCTACGAGCAGTACTTC.